These 24 T cell receptor beta chains share one sample of origin, sequenced in a study of blood T cell repertoires in COVID-19. Sequenced by immunoSEQ multiplex PCR; TCRdb stores in-frame clones only, minus some. The repertoire holds 60,000 to 85,000 clones, 80% to 90% seen once, with around 30% in the top ten. The specimen was peripheral blood. These receptors were obtained from a woman older than 75 with active or convalescent COVID-19.

A single count supports this clone. This chain links TRBV5-1 with TRBJ2-2; TRBD1 matches at 10 bases. V lost 0 bases to trimming and J lost 3 bases; unmatched junction nucleotides: 2. Germline loops: CDR1 SGHRS, CDR2 YFSETQ. The length of the CDR3 is 16 residues. CDR3 nucleotides: TGCGCCAGCAGCTTGGACGGGACAGGGGACACCGGGGAGCTGTTTTTT. This codes for CASSLDGTGDTGELFF.

The CDR3 spells CASSLSRTANSGNTIYF. The CDR3 nucleotides are TGTGCCAGCAGCTTATCAAGAACAGCTAACTCTGGAAACACCATATATTTT. The rearrangement joins TRBV5-4 to TRBJ1-3; no firm D call. This CDR3 spans 17 amino acids. V gave up 2 bases and J gave up 0 bases, with 15 bases separating them. Germline V lookup: CDR1 SGHNT, CDR2 YYREEE (reference sequence).

This clone was picked up one time. V gene TRBV6-1 combines with J gene TRBJ1-5, with 7 nucleotides matching TRBD1. With 2 bases clipped from V and 2 bases from J, the junction kept 3 bases outside the gene matches. Germline V gene lookup returns CDR1 MNHNS and CDR2 SASEGT. The CDR3 length is 15 residues. Here the CDR3 reads CASSERGGRNQPQHF. CDR3 sequence (DNA): TGTGCCAGCAGTGAAAGAGGGGGCCGCAATCAGCCCCAGCATTTT.

This chain connects TRBV6-5 to TRBJ1-1; D call uncertain. The CDR3 sequence is 15 residues long. V dropped 3 bases and J dropped 1 base, with 12 bases sitting between them. Germline loops: CDR1 MNHEY, CDR2 SVGAGI. CDR3 bases: TGTGCCAGCAGTTATTTTGGGCTGGGGAACACTGAAGCTTTCTTT. As protein: CASSYFGLGNTEAFF.

The J gene is TRBJ2-2, the V gene TRBV9; the match to TRBD1 covers 9 bases. This CDR3 spans 20 amino acids. V lost 0 bases and J lost 7; bases outside the gene matches: 19. CDR1 is SGDLS, CDR2 YYNGEE, per germline. The CDR3 DNA reads as TGTGCCAGCAGCGTAGCGGAAACACGAGTCCCGGGACAGGGCCACGGGGAGCTGTTTTTT. It codes for CASSVAETRVPGQGHGELFF.

V gene TRBV30 combines with J gene TRBJ1-4, with 8 bases that match TRBD1. The V gene's germline CDR1 is GTSNPN and CDR2 SVGIG (reference sequence). The CDR3 loop spans 14 amino acids. J was trimmed by 5 bases and V by 4 bases; bases with no gene match: 6. The CDR3: CAWMGQAENEKLFF. CDR3 in DNA: TGTGCCTGGATGGGACAGGCGGAGAATGAAAAACTGTTTTTT. The full variable domain, in which reference TRBV30 and TRBJ1-4 provide the parts outside the CDR3, is SQTIHQWPATLVQPVGSPLSLECTVEGTSNPNLYWYRQAAGRGLQLLFYSVGIGQISSEVPQNLSASRPQDRQFILSSKKLLLSDSGFYLCAWMGQAENEKLFFGSGTQLSVL.

A few counts support this clone. The chain uses TRBV30 and TRBJ1-2; 7 nucleotides line up with TRBD1. Germline CDR1 and CDR2: GTSNPN and SVGIG (reference sequence). The CDR3 is 13 residues long. The ends lost 4 bases at V and 4 bases at J; junction bases unmatched: 6. The CDR3 DNA reads as TGTGCCTGGACAGGGGGTTCGGGCTATGGCTACACCTTC. Residues: CAWTGGSGYGYTF.

This clone was counted between two and nine times. J is TRBJ1-1 and V is TRBV6-5, with a weak D call TRBD1 (5 bases). Looked up from germline, CDR1 is MNHEY and CDR2 is SVGAGI. The CDR3 sequence is 13 residues long. V was clipped by 2 bases and J by 4 bases, with 8 bases between them. CDR3 sequence: CASSYGGGTEAFF. In DNA, the CDR3 is TGTGCCAGCAGTTACGGCGGGGGCACTGAAGCTTTCTTT.

This clone was detected a few times. At one end the junction does not follow the germline gene, possibly because of a read error. The V gene is TRBV9, the J gene TRBJ1-1; TRBD1 agrees at 8 bases. The CDR3 contains 15 residues. Per the germline V gene, CDR1 is SGDLS and CDR2 is YYNGEE. CDR3 sequence reads: CASSAHRGGNAEAFF. Here the CDR3 DNA reads TGTGCCAGCAGCGCCCACAGGGGGGGGAACGCTGAAGCTTTCTTT.

The chain recombines TRBV5-1 with TRBJ1-1; the D gene is possibly TRBD1 (5 bases). Germline CDR1 reads SGHRS; CDR2 reads YFSETQ. The CDR3 has 13 residues. V was pared by 6 bases and J by 1 base, with 10 bases between. The DNA for the CDR3 is TGCGCCAGCAACTGGGGCCCGAACACTGAAGCTTTCTTT. It codes for CASNWGPNTEAFF. Supplemented by reference TRBV5-1 and TRBJ1-1, the full variable domain reads KAGVTQTPRYLIKTRGQQVTLSCSPISGHRSVSWYQQTPGQGLQFLFEYFSETQRNKGNFPGRFSGRQFSNSRSEMNVSTLELGDSALYLCASNWGPNTEAFFGQGTRLTVV.

The chain couples TRBV7-8 to TRBJ1-6, with a weak D call TRBD1 (6 bases). CDR3 length: 15 residues. With 4 bases removed from V and 3 bases from J, the gap between germline ends came to 10 bases. Germline CDR1 is SGHVS and CDR2 is FQNEAQ. CDR3 DNA: TGTGCCAGCAGCTACACAGGGAACTATAATTCACCCCTCCACTTT. Its protein product is CASSYTGNYNSPLHF.

This chain uses TRBV7-2 with TRBJ1-5, with D hard to call. The V gene lost 1 base and the J gene lost 1 base, with 5 bases spanning the gap. There are 14 residues in the CDR3. Germline CDR1 reads SGHTA; CDR2 reads FQGNSA. In nucleotides, the CDR3 is TGTGCCAGCAGCTTAGACTACAGCAATCAGCCCCAGCATTTT. Its translation: CASSLDYSNQPQHF. Complete variable domain (other parts from reference TRBV7-2 and TRBJ1-5): GAGVSQSPSNKVTEKGKDVELRCDPISGHTALYWYRQSLGQGLEFLIYFQGNSAPDKSGLPSDRFSAERTGGSVSTLTIQRTQQEDSAVYLCASSLDYSNQPQHFGDGTRLSIL.

The gene calls are TRBV6-5 and TRBJ2-3; possibly TRBD2 for D (6 bases). The V gene's germline CDR1 is MNHEY and CDR2 SVGAGI. This CDR3 region has 15 residues. Trimming stripped 7 bases from V and 3 bases from J, with 17 bases between. CDR3 nucleotides: TGTGCCAGCACCGCGCGGGGTGGTAGGACAGATACGCAGTATTTT. Protein: CASTARGGRTDTQYF.

The CDR3 spells CASSVSAGALGTGELFF. In nucleotides, the CDR3 is TGTGCCAGCAGCGTATCAGCGGGGGCGCTTGGCACCGGGGAGCTGTTTTTT. J is TRBJ2-2 and V is TRBV9, with TRBD2 matching 8 bases. Germline CDR1 SGDLS, CDR2 YYNGEE. The CDR3 contains 17 residues. V was pared by 1 base and J by 4 bases, with 9 bases of the junction left unmatched.

V usage is TRBV3-1 (or the pseudogene TRBV3-2) and J usage is TRBJ1-5; D is perhaps TRBD1 (6 bases). Trimming removed 4 bases at V and 4 bases at J, with 14 bases between. This CDR3 spans 15 amino acids. Germline V lookup: CDR1 LGHDT, CDR2 YNNKEL (reference sequence). The CDR3: CASSPGEGFNQPQHF. DNA of the CDR3: TGTGCCAGCAGCCCAGGGGAGGGCTTTAATCAGCCCCAGCATTTT.

The chain is built from TRBV10-1 and TRBJ1-5; D gene unclear. The CDR3 sequence is 13 residues long. Germline CDR1 and CDR2: WNHNN and SYGVQD (reference sequence). V was cut by 3 bases and J by 6 bases, with 9 bases left in between. CDR3 residues: CASSDNSGQPQHF. The CDR3 region has the DNA TGCGCCAGCAGTGATAATAGCGGTCAGCCCCAGCATTTT.

The chain combines TRBV21-1 with TRBJ2-7; TRBD1 is the table's D call and was not checked against the DNA. TRBV21-1 is annotated as a pseudogene. The CDR3 length is 15 residues. The CDR3 DNA reads as TGTGCCAGCAGCACCACAGGGTTACCCGCCTACGAGCAGTACTTC. As protein: CASSTTGLPAYEQYF.

The chain uses TRBV24-1 and TRBJ2-3, with a possible D match to TRBD2 (6 bases). The CDR3 has 14 residues. The V and J ends lost 5 bases and 2 bases respectively, with 10 bases between them. Germline loops: CDR1 KGHDR, CDR2 SFDVKD. For the CDR3, the DNA is TGTGCCACCAGTGGGGGACTCCTCACAGATACGCAGTATTTT. Protein sequence: CATSGGLLTDTQYF.

This sequence joins TRBV5-8 and TRBJ2-7, with 16 bases fitting TRBD2. Germline V gene lookup returns CDR1 SGHTS and CDR2 YDEGEE. The V segment lost 0 bases and the J segment 4 bases; nucleotides outside the gene matches: 7. The CDR3 is 18 residues long. The CDR3 sequence is CASSLAMGLAGGPYEQYF. CDR3 coding DNA: TGTGCCAGCAGCTTGGCGATGGGACTAGCGGGGGGGCCGTACGAGCAGTACTTC.

This clone came up once. The CDR3 sequence: CASMPSGQPNYGYTF. The CDR3 nucleotides are TGTGCCAGTATGCCCTCTGGACAGCCAAACTATGGCTACACCTTC. The rearrangement links TRBV19 to TRBJ1-2, with D possibly TRBD1 on 6 matching bases. Trimming took off 7 bases at V and 2 bases at J, with 17 bases between the two ends. This CDR3 is 15 amino acids long. Germline CDR1 LNHDA, CDR2 SQIVND (reference sequence). Using reference TRBV19 and TRBJ1-2 for the parts outside the CDR3, the full variable domain is DGGITQSPKYLFRKEGQNVTLSCEQNLNHDAMYWYRQDPGQGLRLIYYSQIVNDFQKGDIAEGYSVSREKKESFPLTVTSAQKNPTAFYLCASMPSGQPNYGYTFGSGTRLTVV.

V and J are TRBV5-4 and TRBJ2-2, with a possible D match to TRBD1 (6 bases). Trimming pared 1 base from V and 6 bases from J, leaving 10 bases between. CDR1 is SGHNT and CDR2 is YYREEE in the germline V gene (reference sequence). The CDR3 is 14 amino acids. The CDR3, as DNA: TGTGCCAGCAGCTTGATTGGGGGCCCCGGGGAGCTGTTTTTT. It encodes CASSLIGGPGELFF.

This chain links TRBV14 with TRBJ1-1, with 7 bases lining up with TRBD1. V lost 4 bases and J lost 4; bases outside the gene matches: 9. The CDR3 runs 15 residues. Germline V gives CDR1 SGHDN, CDR2 FVKESK. The CDR3 loop reads CASSRSTGSGTEAFF. CDR3 DNA sequence: TGTGCCAGCAGCCGTTCGACAGGGTCAGGCACTGAAGCTTTCTTT.

The chain recombines TRBV19 with TRBJ1-4; D gene uncertain. The CDR3 runs 14 residues. Germline V lookup: CDR1 LNHDA, CDR2 SQIVND (reference sequence). Deletions cut 3 bases from V and 2 bases from J, with 7 bases between. The CDR3 spells CASSIHATNEKLFF. The CDR3, as DNA: TGTGCCAGTAGTATTCATGCGACTAATGAAAAACTGTTTTTT.

J is TRBJ2-5 and V is TRBV7-3; 8 bases match TRBD2. The CDR3 is made up of 15 amino acids. With 4 bases clipped from V and 4 bases from J, the junction kept 8 bases outside the gene matches. Per germline, CDR1 SGHTA and CDR2 FQGTGA. The CDR3 DNA sequence: TGTGCCAGCAGCTCCCGGGGGGGGATCGGAGAGACCCAGTACTTC. Translation: CASSSRGGIGETQYF.